A selection of T cell receptor beta chains follows, all from one sample in a study of T cell repertoires in cytomegalovirus infection. What these receptors recognize is not known. TCRdb analysed the reads with MiXCR anew, one entry per CDR3 protein. The repertoire holds some 62,000 distinct CDR3 sequences, with 20% to 25% as singletons. Source: CD8+ T cells from cultured PBMCs, taken from culture after CMV antigen stimulation. Source of these receptors: a human donor in good health (CMV status not recorded). Some clones in this sample may be carry-over from other donors' samples. Both conserved end residues are part of each CDR3. D genes are given only for firm matches. Clone size is given for some rows only: seen once, a few or many times, or a class if the clone is expanded.

cdr3_length	v_call	clone_size	d_call	j_call	cdr3_nt	cdr3_aa
15	TRBV5-1	few	.	TRBJ2-3	TGCGCCAGCAGCTCAGGACCTTCCTACACAGATACGCAGTATTTT	CASSSGPSYTDTQYF
12	TRBV7-6	.	.	TRBJ2-3	TGTGCCAGCAGCTTATTATCAGATACGCAGTATTTT	CASSLLSDTQYF
14	TRBV3-1	few	TRBD1	TRBJ1-2	TGTGCCAGCAGCCCCGGACAGGGGCACTATGGCTACACCTTC	CASSPGQGHYGYTF
16	TRBV18	.	.	TRBJ1-1	TGTGCCAGCTCACCCCTAAGTCTGACCGTAACCCCTGAAGCTTTCTTT	CASSPLSLTVTPEAFF
15	TRBV20-1	few	.	TRBJ1-3	TGCAGTGCTAGACCGGACAGTCGCTCTGGAAACACCATATATTTT	CSARPDSRSGNTIYF
16	TRBV30	few	.	TRBJ1-1	TGTGCCTGGAGTGTACGCGTGGGAATGATGAACACTGAAGCTTTCTTT	CAWSVRVGMMNTEAFF
14	TRBV10-2	many	.	TRBJ2-1	TGCGCCAGCATAGGGCGGGGGCTGAGCGATGAGCAGTTCTTC	CASIGRGLSDEQFF
13	TRBV4-1	.	.	TRBJ1-1	TGCGCCAGCAGCTCCAACATGAACACTGAAGCTTTCTTT	CASSSNMNTEAFF
14	TRBV10-3	.	.	TRBJ1-1	TGTGCCATCAGTGAGTCACAGGCCAACACTGAAGCTTTCTTT	CAISESQANTEAFF
15	TRBV4-3	few	.	TRBJ1-2	TGCGCCAGCAGCCCCTCCAGGGGAAACGTTCGAGGCTACACCTTC	CASSPSRGNVRGYTF
12	TRBV5-5	few	.	TRBJ2-1	TGTGCCAGCAGCGCTACCCACACTGAGCAGTTCTTC	CASSATHTEQFF
12	TRBV6-1	few	.	TRBJ2-3	TGTGCCAGCATCGGATGGCCAGATACGCAGTATTTT	CASIGWPDTQYF
15	TRBV28	.	TRBD2	TRBJ2-1	TGTGCCAGCACACTACTAGCGGGGGGATACAATGAGCAGTTCTTC	CASTLLAGGYNEQFF
16	TRBV7-9	few	TRBD2	TRBJ2-1	TGTGCCAGCAGCTCCCCCGTAGCGGGGCTTTACAATGAGCAGTTCTTC	CASSSPVAGLYNEQFF